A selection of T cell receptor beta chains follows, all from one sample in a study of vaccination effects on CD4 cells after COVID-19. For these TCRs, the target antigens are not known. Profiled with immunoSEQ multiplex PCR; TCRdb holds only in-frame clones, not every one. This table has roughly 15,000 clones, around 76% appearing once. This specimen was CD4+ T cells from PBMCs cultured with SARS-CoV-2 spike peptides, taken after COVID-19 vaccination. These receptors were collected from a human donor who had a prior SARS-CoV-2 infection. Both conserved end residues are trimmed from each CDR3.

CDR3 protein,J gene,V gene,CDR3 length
ASNREGLTREQY,TRBJ2-7,TRBV9,12
ASSQVGIQRGGYTGELF,TRBJ2-2,TRBV4-3,17
ASSLGRTSAPDTQY,TRBJ2-3,TRBV5-4,14
ASSLIAANSPLH,TRBJ1-6,TRBV7-2,12
ASTPVGGETQY,TRBJ2-5,TRBV7-9,11
ASSLQGANTGELF,TRBJ2-2,TRBV5-1,13
ASSALAANEQF,TRBJ2-1,TRBV9,11
ASSLRTGNLRNQPQH,TRBJ1-5,TRBV4-1,15
ASSFAGQGFI,TRBJ1-1,TRBV12-3/TRBV12-4,10
ASSELGSPRLETQY,TRBJ2-5,TRBV13,14
ASSLGSVAGPSYEQY,TRBJ2-7,TRBV5-1,15
ASSTQGGISGANVLT,TRBJ2-6,TRBV4-3,15
ASSLGGRPGLPNTGELF,TRBJ2-2,TRBV7-9,17
ASSLNRGRRNEQF,TRBJ2-1,TRBV28,13
ASSTLQGRDGNTIY,TRBJ1-3,TRBV19,14
ASSSRRGAGVNEQF,TRBJ2-1,TRBV5-4,14
ASSLVASGADTQY,TRBJ2-3,TRBV5-1,13
ASSFSQSQAYSPLH,TRBJ1-6,TRBV5-5,14
ASSLRQISGANVLT,TRBJ2-6,TRBV5-1,14
ASSIEREFYNEQF,TRBJ2-1,TRBV9,13
ASSSLITSSYNEQF,TRBJ2-1,TRBV27,14
ASRPRWASGVVDTQY,TRBJ2-3,TRBV11-2,15
AISEYLSQGLGYT,TRBJ1-2,TRBV10-3,13
ASSLEGGTDTQY,TRBJ2-3,TRBV5-1,12
ATSDTGLASSTGELF,TRBJ2-2,TRBV24-1,15
ASSHETSGTLYEQY,TRBJ2-7,TRBV4-2,14
AWRTSGIDTQY,TRBJ2-3,TRBV30,11
ASSPPGEGYT,TRBJ1-2,TRBV5-1,10
AISAGGPNTEAF,TRBJ1-1,TRBV10-3,12
ASSQDLTGNTIY,TRBJ1-3,TRBV4-2,12
ASSPRGPSTDTQY,TRBJ2-3,TRBV5-6,13
ASSSTGSTYEQY,TRBJ2-7,TRBV5-1,12
ASSMGARRDEQY,TRBJ2-7,TRBV7-2,12
ASSQQGYEQY,TRBJ2-7,TRBV7-8,10
ASSTGQGQETQY,TRBJ2-5,TRBV5-4,12
ASSYLGGYT,TRBJ1-2,TRBV6-5,9
AWCLAGGDTQY,TRBJ2-3,TRBV30,11
ASSVAVELHEQF,TRBJ2-1,TRBV9,12
ASSLSEFQPQH,TRBJ1-5,TRBV7-2,11